This is a list of T cell receptor beta chains from one sample in a study of T cells after yellow fever vaccination. One entry per CDR3 protein results from TCRdb running MiXCR on the 5' RACE reads. This table has about 300,000 distinct CDR3 sequences, under 5% appearing once. The specimen was PBMCs, collected 5 days after the yellow fever booster vaccination. Every receptor here comes from a man between 18 and 35 years old who received the YFV17D yellow fever vaccine. CDR3s leave out the opening cysteine and the closing phenylalanine or tryptophan. Fields, in order: CDR3 length, J gene, V gene, CDR3 protein.

CDR3 length: 13; J gene: TRBJ1-2; V gene: TRBV20-1; CDR3 protein: SATSHGAGIYGYT
CDR3 length: 12; J gene: TRBJ2-5; V gene: TRBV15; CDR3 protein: ATGIGQLQETQY
CDR3 length: 11; J gene: TRBJ2-7; V gene: TRBV18; CDR3 protein: ASSPLPPDEQY
CDR3 length: 12; J gene: TRBJ2-1; V gene: TRBV7-2; CDR3 protein: ASSPRLATDEQF
CDR3 length: 12; J gene: TRBJ2-1; V gene: TRBV7-9; CDR3 protein: ASSPGTAAREQF
CDR3 length: 12; J gene: TRBJ1-5; V gene: TRBV5-6; CDR3 protein: ASSLWVFPQPQH
CDR3 length: 12; J gene: TRBJ1-1; V gene: TRBV5-1; CDR3 protein: ASTPGQGGTEAF
CDR3 length: 12; J gene: TRBJ1-2; V gene: TRBV3-1; CDR3 protein: ASSQNRGGNGYT
CDR3 length: 14; J gene: TRBJ1-3; V gene: TRBV4-1; CDR3 protein: ASSQDRDSSGNTIY
CDR3 length: 11; J gene: TRBJ2-7; V gene: TRBV18; CDR3 protein: ASSPGRTTVQY
CDR3 length: 13; J gene: TRBJ2-5; V gene: TRBV5-1; CDR3 protein: ASSLTGNPQETQY
CDR3 length: 10; J gene: TRBJ2-7; V gene: TRBV4-3; CDR3 protein: ASSLRGNEQY
CDR3 length: 12; J gene: TRBJ1-2; V gene: TRBV18; CDR3 protein: ASSAGTRTYGYT
CDR3 length: 13; J gene: TRBJ2-1; V gene: TRBV7-8; CDR3 protein: ASSYIGTQYNEQF
CDR3 length: 14; J gene: TRBJ2-5; V gene: TRBV4-1; CDR3 protein: ASSQVVGLDGETQY
CDR3 length: 13; J gene: TRBJ1-5; V gene: TRBV20-1; CDR3 protein: SASGIGQENQPQH
CDR3 length: 11; J gene: TRBJ1-2; V gene: TRBV5-4; CDR3 protein: ASRSGTGGAYT
CDR3 length: 13; J gene: TRBJ2-5; V gene: TRBV12-3/TRBV12-4; CDR3 protein: ASSGLAGDQETQY
CDR3 length: 12; J gene: TRBJ1-1; V gene: TRBV20-1; CDR3 protein: SARVGARNTEAF
CDR3 length: 11; J gene: TRBJ2-4; V gene: TRBV7-9; CDR3 protein: ASSLWAVGIQY
CDR3 length: 13; J gene: TRBJ2-1; V gene: TRBV12-3/TRBV12-4; CDR3 protein: ASSFSASGSHEQF
CDR3 length: 15; J gene: TRBJ2-3; V gene: TRBV28; CDR3 protein: ASRPFPQGVETDTQY
CDR3 length: 14; J gene: TRBJ1-5; V gene: TRBV6-1; CDR3 protein: ASSEAEGTGGQPQH
CDR3 length: 14; J gene: TRBJ2-2; V gene: TRBV7-8; CDR3 protein: ASSWQGRQDTGELF
CDR3 length: 11; J gene: TRBJ2-5; V gene: TRBV7-2; CDR3 protein: ASSWLAQETQY
CDR3 length: 11; J gene: TRBJ1-6; V gene: TRBV20-1; CDR3 protein: SAPGASGSPLH
CDR3 length: 13; J gene: TRBJ1-1; V gene: TRBV7-2; CDR3 protein: ASSFVRRPGSEAF
CDR3 length: 13; J gene: TRBJ2-3; V gene: TRBV11-3; CDR3 protein: ASSSGGTRIDTQY
CDR3 length: 15; J gene: TRBJ2-3; V gene: TRBV6-5; CDR3 protein: ASSYSTASGRTDTQY
CDR3 length: 10; J gene: TRBJ2-2; V gene: TRBV9; CDR3 protein: ASSVRSWELF
CDR3 length: 13; J gene: TRBJ2-5; V gene: TRBV6-5; CDR3 protein: ASRFLAGGQETQY
CDR3 length: 10; J gene: TRBJ1-1; V gene: TRBV29-1; CDR3 protein: SVATGRTEAF
CDR3 length: 13; J gene: TRBJ2-7; V gene: TRBV29-1; CDR3 protein: SVDKTGAGSYEQY
CDR3 length: 15; J gene: TRBJ2-3; V gene: TRBV7-9; CDR3 protein: ASSYKPRAPSTDTQY
CDR3 length: 13; J gene: TRBJ1-2; V gene: TRBV4-1; CDR3 protein: ASSQPLGTAYGYT
CDR3 length: 14; J gene: TRBJ2-3; V gene: TRBV11-2; CDR3 protein: ASSPRVSGGSDTQY
CDR3 length: 12; J gene: TRBJ2-5; V gene: TRBV28; CDR3 protein: ASSVTGTSGTQY
CDR3 length: 13; J gene: TRBJ2-2; V gene: TRBV6-1; CDR3 protein: ATHGSGENTGELF
CDR3 length: 12; J gene: TRBJ2-1; V gene: TRBV5-1; CDR3 protein: ASSLGLGYNEQF
CDR3 length: 13; J gene: TRBJ2-2; V gene: TRBV11-3; CDR3 protein: ASRWGMENTGELF
CDR3 length: 11; J gene: TRBJ1-5; V gene: TRBV29-1; CDR3 protein: SVRGDTNQPQH
CDR3 length: 9; J gene: TRBJ1-1; V gene: TRBV3-1; CDR3 protein: ASSQYGGAF
CDR3 length: 11; J gene: TRBJ2-5; V gene: TRBV20-1; CDR3 protein: SAPRGVGETQY
CDR3 length: 13; J gene: TRBJ2-7; V gene: TRBV6-2/TRBV6-3; CDR3 protein: ASLPGLAGTYEQY
CDR3 length: 16; J gene: TRBJ1-3; V gene: TRBV19; CDR3 protein: ASSSPPGGASAGNTIY
CDR3 length: 10; J gene: TRBJ2-5; V gene: TRBV4-3; CDR3 protein: ASSRDGETQY
CDR3 length: 11; J gene: TRBJ1-2; V gene: TRBV5-1; CDR3 protein: ASSFEVPYGYT
CDR3 length: 13; J gene: TRBJ2-5; V gene: TRBV5-1; CDR3 protein: ASSLVGQGQETQY